A single sample gave rise to the 9 T cell receptor gamma chains below, sequenced in a study of gamma-delta T cells after stem cell transplantation. TCRdb reprocessed the RT-PCR reads through CATT. Among around 360 gamma-chain clones listed, approximately 15% were seen once. Sequencing was done on a sample of gamma-delta T cells. The receptors here all came from a human donor. It is not recorded whose cells these are; they may come from a transplant donor.

This clone was found a few times. V usage is TRGV8 and J usage is TRGJ1 or TRGJ2. Germline lookup yields CDR1 VENAVY and CDR2 YDSYNSRV. Trimming removed 0 bases from V and 6 bases from J; junction bases left unmatched: 2. The CDR3 length is 12 residues. CDR3: CATWDRRYKKLF. CDR3 nucleotide sequence: TGTGCCACCTGGGATAGGCGTTATAAGAAACTCTTT.

The chain employs TRGV9 and TRGJ1 or TRGJ2. Unmatched junction bases numbered 20, after V lost 5 bases and J lost 1 base. The CDR3 covers 18 residues. Germline V lookup: CDR1 GITISATS, CDR2 ISYDGTV (reference sequence). This CDR3 reads CALWVPCLGCPNYYKKLF. DNA for the CDR3: TGTGCCTTGTGGGTCCCCTGCCTCGGATGTCCTAATTATTATAAGAAACTCTTT.

Turning to this clone: This likely stems from a read error, as it lies one base from a far larger clone. The sample holds other DNA sequences that translate to the same CDR3. CDR3 nucleotides: TGCGCCACCTGGGACGGGCCTTATTATAAGAAACTCTTT. Protein sequence: CATWDGPYYKKLF. This chain joins TRGV2 and TRGJ1 or TRGJ2. Germline CDR1 reads EGSNGY; CDR2 reads YDSYNSKV. The CDR3 is 13 residues long.

By share, this clone counts as large. A far larger clone lies a single base away; this is likely a read error. The same CDR3 can be traced to other DNA sequences in this sample. This chain joins TRGV3 and TRGJP2. Germline CDR1 and CDR2: VTNTFY and YDVSTARD (reference sequence). The CDR3 length is 19 residues. The CDR3 DNA follows: TGCGCCACCTGGGACAGGCCGAATCGGGCCGATAGTAGTGATTGGATCAAGACGTTT. Protein: CATWDRPNRADSSDWIKTF.

This clone came up a few times. The protein held in TCRdb is that of a much larger clone and does not match this DNA's translation at residue 5, likely because of a read error; the protein shown is translated from the DNA. This rearrangement joins TRGV9 to TRGJ1 or TRGJ2. The J segment lost 7 bases and the V segment lost 5 bases, leaving 11 bases of the junction unmatched. Looked up from germline, CDR1 is GITISATS and CDR2 is ISYDGTV (reference sequence). There are 13 residues in the CDR3. DNA for the CDR3: TGTGCCTTGTGGGGGCCTACCAACTATAAGAAACTCTTT. Its translation: CALWGPTNYKKLF.

J is TRGJ1 or TRGJ2 and V is TRGV2. The CDR3 runs to 12 residues. V shed 0 bases, J shed 6 bases, and the junction held 2 bases outside the gene matches. Per germline, CDR1 EGSNGY and CDR2 YDSYNSKV. The CDR3: CATWDGPYKKLF. CDR3 coding DNA: TGTGCCACCTGGGACGGGCCTTATAAGAAACTCTTT.

This clone was recorded a few times. With only one base between it and a far larger clone, this is likely a read error. Within the sample, other DNA sequences also encode this same CDR3. V usage is TRGV9 and J usage is TRGJ1 or TRGJ2. The CDR3 is 12 amino acids. Germline V CDR1 and CDR2: GITISATS, ISYDGTV (reference sequence). The DNA for the CDR3 is TGTGCCTTGTGGGAGGTGCACTATAAGAAGCTCTTT. The encoded protein is CALWEVHYKKLF.

The chain carries TRGV8 and TRGJ1 or TRGJ2. Trimming at V came to 1 base and at J to 7 bases, leaving 4 bases not matched to a gene. CDR1 and CDR2 (germline): VENAVY, YDSYNSRV. The CDR3 has 12 residues. The CDR3 region has the DNA TGTGCCACCTGGGATAGCGGCTATAAGAAACTCTTT. Translating it yields CATWDSGYKKLF.

In this sample, this clone is large (0.1 to 1%). The V call is TRGV3, the J call TRGJP2. The germline CDR1 and CDR2 sequences are VTNTFY and YDVSTARD (reference sequence). The J segment lost 2 bases and the V segment lost 0 bases, leaving 12 bases of the junction unmatched. This CDR3 contains 18 residues. The CDR3, as DNA: TGTGCCACCTGGGACAGGCTCTGGTTACTAAGTAGTGATTGGATCAAGACGTTT. This sequence encodes CATWDRLWLLSSDWIKTF.